This T cell receptor beta chain was identified in a study of post-analysis software for immune sequencing data. Study context: Recorded disease courses covered relapsing-remitting, secondary progressive and progressive-relapsing multiple sclerosis. Some patients had no subtype annotation. General observations from the study: With F measure, samples from one preparation batch clustered together strongly. Compared with controls, patients showed significantly lower normalized Chao1 diversity. When patients were compared with controls, about five TRBV segments were more frequent, TRBV5-6, TRBV5-1 and TRBV20-1 among them.

This CDR3 is 12 amino acids long. CDR1 SGHRS and CDR2 YFSETQ come from the germline V gene. Comments on this clonotype: Its specificity is not known. At one of its ends the junction is not consistent with the germline gene, which may arise from a read error.

Every TCR beta cDNA library bore unique molecular identifiers. T cells numbering about 0.85 to 11 million yielded cDNA molecules that totaled roughly 500,000. TCRdb reanalysed the PCR reads using MiXCR and keeps one entry per CDR3 protein. Among about 190,000 distinct CDR3 sequences listed, 29% were seen once. The specimen sequenced was blood. The chain uses TRBV5-1 and TRBJ2-1; D not certain. This TCR came from a girl under 18 with multiple sclerosis. CDR3 protein: CASSYAIQEQFF. The CDR3 DNA is TGTGCCAGCAGCTACGCCATCCAAGAGCAGTTCTTC. Together with reference TRBV5-1 and TRBJ2-1, the CDR3 gives the full variable domain: KAGVTQTPRYLIKTRGQQVTLSCSPISGHRSVSWYQQTPGQGLQFLFEYFSETQRNKGNFPGRFSGRQFSNSRSEMNVSTLELGDSALYLCASSYAIQEQFFGPGTRLTVL.